These T cell receptor beta chains were read from a single sample in a study of CD8+ T cells in alopecia areata. TCRdb's table, derived via immunoSEQ multiplex PCR, lists solely in-frame clones and lacks some. Found here are 250,000 to 300,000 clones, roughly 60% of them singletons; the top ten hold about 1.8%. Sequenced material: CD4+ T cells sorted from blood, taken at week 24, from a patient treated with tofacitinib. The receptor source for this set is a human donor with alopecia areata. Each CDR3 is given with its conserved first and last residue. A D gene is named only where the DNA matches it firmly. The size entry is marked missing in some rows and otherwise reads once, few, many or a size class.

>TRBJ2-5|few|.|TRBV27
TGTGCCAGCAGTGCCCTCCCAGGGATGGCCCAGTACTTC
CASSALPGMAQYF
>TRBJ1-2|.|.|TRBV29-1
TGCAGCGTAGTCGGGACTGCAGAAAACTATGGCTACACCTTC
CSVVGTAENYGYTF
>TRBJ1-4|.|.|TRBV30
TGTGCCTGGGCAGGGCGTCGGGGACTGTTTTTT
CAWAGRRGLFF
>TRBJ1-2|.|.|TRBV14
TGTGCCAGCAGCCCGCGGACGGACTACTATGGCTACACCTTC
CASSPRTDYYGYTF
>TRBJ2-1|.|.|TRBV7-8
TGTGCCAGCAGTAGGATAGGTCAGGGACGGGGTTACAATGAGCAGTTCTTC
CASSRIGQGRGYNEQFF
>TRBJ1-2|.|.|TRBV10-3
TGTGCCATCGTATCAGCCTCTGCTTATGGCTACACCTTC
CAIVSASAYGYTF
>TRBJ2-5|.|.|TRBV11-2
TGTGCCAGCAGCTTAGTCGGGGCGGCACAAGAGACCCAGTACTTC
CASSLVGAAQETQYF
>TRBJ2-1|.|.|TRBV7-2
TGTGCCAGCAGCTTGAGGCAGTACGGATACAATGAGCAGTTCTTC
CASSLRQYGYNEQFF
>TRBJ2-2|.|.|TRBV5-1
TGCGCCAGCAGACAGGGCCCGTTATCCGGGGAGCTGTTTTTT
CASRQGPLSGELFF
>TRBJ2-3|.|.|TRBV5-4
TGTGCCAGCAGCAACCTCGGGGAGGGGGTAGATACGCAGTATTTT
CASSNLGEGVDTQYF
>TRBJ2-1|few|TRBD2|TRBV29-1
TGCAGCGTTGAACCCCCAGCGGGGTACTGGGATGAGCAGTTCTTC
CSVEPPAGYWDEQFF
>TRBJ1-1|.|.|TRBV7-2
TGTGCCAGCACCCAAGGGGGGGCGAGAACTGAAGCTTTCTTT
CASTQGGARTEAFF
>TRBJ1-1|.|.|TRBV5-4
TGTGCCAGCAGCTTGGCGGTCAGCTCAGGGGCTTTCTTT
CASSLAVSSGAFF
>TRBJ1-2|.|.|TRBV5-1
TGCGCCAGCAGCTTGGGTGCAGGGTTTGGCTACACCTTC
CASSLGAGFGYTF
>TRBJ1-2|.|.|TRBV5-1
TGCGCCAGCAGCTCCCAGACAGGAGGCTATGGCTACACCTTC
CASSSQTGGYGYTF
>TRBJ1-2|.|TRBD1|TRBV5-1
TGCGCCAGCAGCACTGACAGGGGTATTGATGGCTACACCTTC
CASSTDRGIDGYTF
>TRBJ2-3|.|.|TRBV4-1
TGCGCCAGCAGCCAAGATCTGGGACTCAACCCCTTAACAGATACGCAGTATTTT
CASSQDLGLNPLTDTQYF
>TRBJ2-1|.|.|TRBV2
TGTGCCAGCAGTGGGGGCCCCAGAAGCGTTGTCTACAATGAGCAGTTCTTC
CASSGGPRSVVYNEQFF
>TRBJ1-1|.|TRBD1|TRBV30
TGTGCCTGGAACAGGGGAAACACTGAAGCTTTCTTT
CAWNRGNTEAFF
>TRBJ2-7|.|.|TRBV30
TGTGCCTGGAGTCGGGGATTCTACGAGCAGTACTTC
CAWSRGFYEQYF
>TRBJ2-3|few|TRBD2|TRBV4-3
TGCGCCAGCAGCCAAGACCCCGACCTAGCGGGGGGGAGCACAGATACGCAGTATTTT
CASSQDPDLAGGSTDTQYF
>TRBJ2-6|few|.|TRBV7-8
TGTGCCAGCAGCCTTGCAGGGACTGGGGCCAACGTCCTGACTTTC
CASSLAGTGANVLTF
>TRBJ2-5|few|.|TRBV29-1
TGCAGCGTTGCATGGGGAGAGACCCAGTACTTC
CSVAWGETQYF
>TRBJ2-7|.|.|TRBV10-3
TGTGCCATCATGGGGGGGCCCGGATGGGACGAGCAGTACTTC
CAIMGGPGWDEQYF
>TRBJ2-3|.|TRBD2|TRBV7-9
TGTGCCAGCAGCTCTTCTAGCGGGGGCACAGATACGCAGTATTTT
CASSSSSGGTDTQYF
>TRBJ1-6|.|TRBD1|TRBV10-3
TGTGCCATCAGCTACGGGACAGGGGACATTTCACCCCTCCACTTT
CAISYGTGDISPLHF
>TRBJ2-3|.|.|TRBV5-6
TGTGCCAGCAGCCGGGGCAGGGACACGGCCCGGCTTACGGATACGCAGTATTTT
CASSRGRDTARLTDTQYF
>TRBJ2-1|.|TRBD1|TRBV7-3
TGTGCCAGCAGCTCGAGGACAGGGCACTACAATGAGCAGTTCTTC
CASSSRTGHYNEQFF
>TRBJ1-5|.|.|TRBV28
TGTGCCAGCAGTTTAGGGGGGAACGGACATCAGCCCCAGCATTTT
CASSLGGNGHQPQHF
>TRBJ1-1|.|.|TRBV15
TGTGCCACCAGCAGAGAACACAGGGCGAACACTGAAGCTTTCTTT
CATSREHRANTEAFF
>TRBJ1-1|.|.|TRBV6-5
TGTGCCAGCACCCCCGGCGGGGCGTGGAGCACTGAAGCTTTCTTT
CASTPGGAWSTEAFF
>TRBJ2-1|.|.|TRBV11-2
TGTGCCAGCAGCTTAGTCGCAAGGGGCGAGCAGTTCTTC
CASSLVARGEQFF
>TRBJ1-6|.|TRBD1|TRBV30
TGTGCCTGGACCGACAGGGGGAATTCACCCCTCCACTTT
CAWTDRGNSPLHF
>TRBJ1-2|few|TRBD1|TRBV20-1
TGCAGTGGTAGACAGGGGAATGGCTACACCTTC
CSGRQGNGYTF
>TRBJ2-5|.|TRBD2|TRBV2
TGTGCCAGCAGGACTAGCGGAGCCCAGTACTTC
CASRTSGAQYF
>TRBJ1-2|.|.|TRBV19
TGTGCCAGTAGTATTCAGGCCGGGGATGGCTACACCTTC
CASSIQAGDGYTF
>TRBJ1-1|.|.|TRBV7-2
TGTGCCAGCAGCTTAGTAAGTATCGGGAGGACTGAAGCTTTCTTT
CASSLVSIGRTEAFF
>TRBJ1-6|.|TRBD1|TRBV5-1
TGCGCCAGCAGCCTCGGACCCGGACAGGGGGATTCACCCCTCCACTTT
CASSLGPGQGDSPLHF
>TRBJ1-2|.|.|TRBV29-1
TGCAGCGTTGACCTCTATGGCTACACCTTC
CSVDLYGYTF
>TRBJ1-1|.|.|TRBV18
TGTGCCAGCTCACCAATACAGAACACTGAAGCTTTCTTT
CASSPIQNTEAFF
>TRBJ2-7|.|.|TRBV28
TGTGCCAGCAGTAAGGGACAAAGGTACGAGCAGTACTTC
CASSKGQRYEQYF
>TRBJ1-1|.|TRBD1|TRBV5-4
TGTGCCAGCAGCACAGAGACAGGGGGCATTGCTTTCTTT
CASSTETGGIAFF
>TRBJ2-7|.|.|TRBV30
TGTGCCTGGAGTGTAAAGGACAGCAGCTCCTACGAGCAGTACTTC
CAWSVKDSSSYEQYF
>TRBJ2-1|few|.|TRBV19
TGTGCCAGTAGTCGAGGAACTAGCTGGAAAAATGAGCAGTTCTTC
CASSRGTSWKNEQFF
>TRBJ1-3|.|.|TRBV4-1
TGCGCCAGCAGCCAACGGACCAATTCTGGAAACACCATATATTTT
CASSQRTNSGNTIYF
>TRBJ1-5|few|.|TRBV28
TGTGCCAGCAGCCGAGGGGGTTCATCCCAGCCCCAGCATTTT
CASSRGGSSQPQHF
>TRBJ2-2|.|.|TRBV7-2
TGTGCCAGCAGCTTCGACGGGACACTGAACACCGGGGAGCTGTTTTTT
CASSFDGTLNTGELFF
>TRBJ2-1|.|.|TRBV9
TGTGCCAGCAGCGTAGGCCTAGCCTCCTACAATGAGCAGTTCTTC
CASSVGLASYNEQFF
>TRBJ2-3|.|.|TRBV29-1
TGCAGCGTTGTGACGAGGGGCACAGATACGCAGTATTTT
CSVVTRGTDTQYF
>TRBJ2-1|.|TRBD2|TRBV7-3
TGTGCCAGCAGCCCACTAGCGGGGGGTTTGTACAATGAGCAGTTCTTC
CASSPLAGGLYNEQFF
>TRBJ2-2|.|.|TRBV11-3
TGTGCCAGCAGCTTAGAGGCAGGTTCGAACACCGGGGAGCTGTTTTTT
CASSLEAGSNTGELFF
>TRBJ2-2|few|TRBD1|TRBV10-3
TGTGCCACAGCAGGGGGCGTAGACACCGGGGAGCTGTTTTTT
CATAGGVDTGELFF
>TRBJ1-2|.|TRBD1|TRBV5-4
TGTGCCAGCAGCAAACCAGGGGGAGAAGGCTACACCTTC
CASSKPGGEGYTF
>TRBJ2-5|.|.|TRBV7-6
TGTGCCAGCAGCTCCCCACTAGGGGGGCGGGTGACCCAGTACTTC
CASSSPLGGRVTQYF
>TRBJ1-6|.|.|TRBV4-3
TGCGCCAGCAGCCAAGATAGGGTAGACTCACCCCTCCACTTT
CASSQDRVDSPLHF
>TRBJ2-7|.|.|TRBV2
TGTGCCAGCGGAATACTACAGGGCTCGGGCGAGCAGTACTTC
CASGILQGSGEQYF
>TRBJ1-2|few|TRBD1|TRBV19
TGTGCCAGTAGTATGGACAGGGAGGGCGGCTACACCTTC
CASSMDREGGYTF
>TRBJ1-6|.|.|TRBV11-2
TGTGCCAGCAGCTTAGGGCCTGACAAACCCCTCCACTTT
CASSLGPDKPLHF